This is a list of T cell receptor beta chains from one sample in a study of identical twins. MiXCR, applied by TCRdb to the 5' RACE reads, yields one record per CDR3 protein. The sample contains 650,000 to 800,000 distinct CDR3 sequences, 8.6% of which appear only once. These data were also reused for a study on yellow fever vaccine responses in identical twins.

The specimen sequenced was PBMCs. The source of these receptors is a woman aged 18-29 years in good health. Each CDR3 is given without its conserved first and last residue. The listing skips clone size in some rows; elsewhere it reads once, few, many or a size class.

ASSFDPVWTEAF	TRBV5-6	few
SVEFGAEQY	TRBV29-1	-
ASSPNRAETQY	TRBV7-6	few
ASTPRGGAGNTIY	TRBV7-2	few
ASSSTGRSGNTIY	TRBV7-9	few
ASSYDRNTDTQY	TRBV18	-
ASKQGAGTDTQY	TRBV7-6	-
ASSPVDGVHEQY	TRBV28	few
SVGRTSGNTGELF	TRBV29-1	many
ASSLMGMRTEDTQY	TRBV3-1	-